The rows below give T cell receptor beta chains drawn from one sample of a study of cytomegalovirus exposure and HLA in healthy donors. Libraries were prepared by immunoSEQ multiplex PCR; TCRdb keeps only in-frame clonotypes and omits some of them. The table records more than 95,000 clones, around 78% of them present only once. The specimen sequenced was PBMCs. The receptors here all came from a man aged 35-49 years in good health and CMV-seronegative. CDR3s include the opening cysteine and the closing phenylalanine or tryptophan. D genes are given only for firm matches. A clone size is listed for some rows: how often the clone was seen (once, few, many), or a class if it is expanded.

v_gene	abundance	d_gene	j_gene	CDR3nt	CDR3aa
TRBV2	few	.	TRBJ2-1	TGTGCCAGCGCGAGGGAAAGCTCCTACAATGAGCAGTTCTTC	CASARESSYNEQFF
TRBV7-6	.	TRBD1	TRBJ1-2	TGTGCCAGCAGCTTAGCGGGACAGACCTATGGCTACACCTTC	CASSLAGQTYGYTF
TRBV7-6	.	TRBD2	TRBJ2-7	TGTGCCAGCAGCTTAGGTCGTATAGGACTAGGTCTCTACGAGCAGTACTTC	CASSLGRIGLGLYEQYF
TRBV19	.	.	TRBJ1-5	TGTGCCAGTAGTACCCCATCCCCTCAGCCCCAGCATTTT	CASSTPSPQPQHF
TRBV18	.	TRBD1	TRBJ1-4	TGTGCCAGCTCGAGACAGGGTGCAACTAATGAAAAACTGTTTTTT	CASSRQGATNEKLFF
TRBV9	.	TRBD1	TRBJ2-1	TGTGCCAGCAGCGCACCTCAGGGGGCTAACAGGAATGAGCAGTTCTTC	CASSAPQGANRNEQFF
TRBV18	.	.	TRBJ1-6	TGTGCCAGCTCAACCTCAGGGTTACCACCCCTCCACTTT	CASSTSGLPPLHF
TRBV6-5	.	TRBD1	TRBJ1-2	TGTGCCAGCAGTTACCGGGACAGGGGTCACTATGGCTACACCTTC	CASSYRDRGHYGYTF
TRBV2	.	.	TRBJ2-2	TGTGCCACCCAGAACCCATTCGACACCGGGGAGCTGTTTTTT	CATQNPFDTGELFF
TRBV28	.	TRBD1	TRBJ2-7	TGTGCCAGCAGCCTCACTGGACAGGCAGCCTACGAGCAGTACTTC	CASSLTGQAAYEQYF
TRBV5-1	.	TRBD1	TRBJ1-5	TGCGCCAGCAGCTTGGGGGACAGGGGTCAGCCCCAGCATTTT	CASSLGDRGQPQHF
TRBV5-1	.	.	TRBJ2-2	TGCGCCAGCAGCTCCCCCTCCGCCGGGGAGCTGTTTTTT	CASSSPSAGELFF
TRBV2	.	.	TRBJ1-5	TGTGCCAGCTCCAAGGGGCCTGCTGGCAATCAGCCCCAGCATTTT	CASSKGPAGNQPQHF
TRBV10-3	few	.	TRBJ1-5	TGTGCCATCAGTGAGTCGCGGGGGGCTCAGCCCCAGCATTTT	CAISESRGAQPQHF
TRBV7-3	once	TRBD1	TRBJ2-1	TGTGCCAGCAGCTTCGACAGGGGCCCCTACAATGAGCAGTTCTTC	CASSFDRGPYNEQFF
TRBV20-1	once	.	TRBJ2-1	TGCAGTGCGGCGGGGAACAATGAGCAGTTCTTC	CSAAGNNEQFF
TRBV7-2	.	TRBD1	TRBJ1-3	TGTGCCAGCAGCTTAGTAAAGGGGGCCGCTGGAAACACCATATATTTT	CASSLVKGAAGNTIYF
TRBV12-5	.	TRBD2	TRBJ2-2	TGTGCTAGTGCCTCACCAGCGGGGAGGAACACCGGGGAGCTGTTTTTT	CASASPAGRNTGELFF
TRBV10-3	.	.	TRBJ1-2	TGTGCCATCAGTGACGACAGGACTTATGGCTACACCTTC	CAISDDRTYGYTF
TRBV4-1	.	.	TRBJ1-1	TGCGCCAGCAGCCAAACCCAGGGGAACACTGAAGCTTTCTTT	CASSQTQGNTEAFF
TRBV6-5	.	TRBD2	TRBJ2-5	TGTGCCAGCAGTTTGACTAGCGGGGCCCAAGAGACCCAGTACTTC	CASSLTSGAQETQYF
TRBV28	.	TRBD1	TRBJ1-5	TGTGCCAGCACCCAAGACAGGGACGGTTCTCAGCCCCAGCATTTT	CASTQDRDGSQPQHF
TRBV19	.	.	TRBJ2-2	TGTGCCAGTAGTATAGTTTGGGGCTCCGGGGAGCTGTTTTTT	CASSIVWGSGELFF
TRBV19	.	.	TRBJ1-6	TGTGCCAGTAGTTACGGACCAGCGGCCCTCCACTTT	CASSYGPAALHF
TRBV7-9	.	.	TRBJ1-1	TGTGCCAGCAGCTTAGGGTGGGGGGGGAATACAGAAGGTGAAGCTTTCTTT	CASSLGWGGNTEGEAFF
TRBV7-9	.	TRBD1	TRBJ2-2	TGTGCCAGCAGCTTCCGGGACAGGGTCATATCAGACACCGGGGAGCTGTTTTTT	CASSFRDRVISDTGELFF
TRBV2	.	.	TRBJ2-5	TGTGCCAGCAGGAAATCTAGCGCGGAGACCCAGTACTTC	CASRKSSAETQYF
TRBV27	.	.	TRBJ2-7	TGTGCCAGCAGTTGGCAACGCGGCTACGAGCAGTACTTC	CASSWQRGYEQYF